These 29 T cell receptor beta chains were sequenced from one sample in a study of neurological immune-mediated disorders. The time point is: longitudinal time-point 3. TCRdb ran MiXCR on the 5' RACE reads and lists one entry per CDR3 protein. The sample holds roughly 48,000 distinct CDR3 sequences, over 9.5% seen once. The sequenced material came from PBMCs. The receptors were sampled from a male donor with HTLV-1-associated myelopathy (HAM/TSP).

This clonotype has at least ten counts. The rearrangement joins TRBV20-1 to TRBJ1-2, with D tentatively TRBD1 (6 bases). CDR3 length: 12 residues. Germline CDR1 reads DFQATT; CDR2 reads SNEGSKA (reference sequence). Deletions cut 5 bases from V and 4 bases from J, with 11 bases between. CDR3 residues: CSARQAGYGYTF. CDR3 bases: TGCAGTGCTCGACAGGCAGGCTATGGCTACACCTTC.

This clonotype was seen at least ten times. The V gene is TRBV20-1, the J gene TRBJ2-7, with no clear D. The CDR3 sequence is 16 residues long. The germline CDR1 and CDR2 sequences are DFQATT and SNEGSKA (reference sequence). V lost 0 bases and J 0 bases, leaving 15 bases between the germline ends. In nucleotides, the CDR3 is TGCAGTGCTAGAGATCTTGGTGGCAGGCCCTCCTACGAGCAGTACTTC. It is translated as CSARDLGGRPSYEQYF.

This clonotype was seen repeatedly, ten times or more. This chain links TRBV27 with TRBJ2-1; D gene uncertain. CDR1 and CDR2 from the germline V gene are MNHEY and SMNVEV (reference sequence). The V end lost 6 bases, the J end lost 0 bases, and 9 bases lay between the germline ends. The CDR3 spans 14 residues. The CDR3 spells CASSPSGSYNEQFF. The CDR3 DNA reads TGTGCCAGCAGCCCATCCGGCTCCTACAATGAGCAGTTCTTC.

This clonotype was counted ten times or more. This chain connects TRBV9 to TRBJ2-1; 9 nucleotides agree with TRBD2. Germline trimming cut 3 bases from V and 7 bases from J; bases unmatched to any gene: 8. CDR1 and CDR2 (germline): SGDLS, YYNGEE. The length of the CDR3 is 15 residues. The CDR3 nucleotides are TGTGCCAGCAGCGCGGGACTAGCTAGCATGAATGAGCAGTTCTTC. It specifies CASSAGLASMNEQFF.

This clonotype came up many times. In DNA form, the CDR3 reads TGTGCCAGCGGTCAGGGATTCTACGAGCAGTACTTC. This gives the protein CASGQGFYEQYF. The chain has TRBV7-9 and TRBJ2-7, with a possible D match to TRBD1 (5 bases). The CDR3 runs to 12 residues. The germline gives CDR1 SEHNR, CDR2 FQNEAQ (reference sequence). V was trimmed by 8 bases and J by 3 bases, leaving 11 bases between them.

V gene TRBV5-1 combines with J gene TRBJ1-1; no clear D. From germline, CDR1 is SGHRS and CDR2 YFSETQ. This CDR3 spans 13 amino acids. The V end lost 0 bases, the J end lost 3 bases, and 6 bases lay between the germline ends. This CDR3 is CASSLVPDTEAFF. CDR3 nucleotide sequence: TGCGCCAGCAGCTTGGTCCCTGACACTGAAGCTTTCTTT.

On this clonotype itself: An end of the junction does not agree with germline; a read error may underlie this. The J gene is TRBJ1-2, the V gene TRBV20-1, with D uncertain. The CDR3 runs 13 residues. CDR1 is DFQATT, CDR2 SNEGSKA, per germline (reference sequence). CDR3 amino acids: CSAREGISYDYTF. CDR3 nucleotides: TGCAGTGCTAGAGAGGGGATATCCTATGACTACACCTTC.

This clonotype appeared many times. The chain recombines TRBV12-3 or TRBV12-4 with TRBJ2-5, with no clear D. This CDR3 has 12 residues. V was cut by 2 bases and J by 9 bases, with 10 bases left in between. The CDR3: CASSLPASPQYF. The DNA of the CDR3 is TGTGCCAGCAGTTTACCCGCCAGCCCCCAGTACTTC.

In its sample, this clonotype was seen many times. V and J are TRBV28 and TRBJ2-7; TRBD2 is a possible D gene (6 bases). Germline CDR1 reads MDHEN; CDR2 reads SYDVKM. The CDR3 spans 14 residues. V shed 4 bases and J shed 5 bases, with 15 bases lying between them. The CDR3 region has the DNA TGTGCCAGCAGTTCCTGGAGGGGTGTCCACGAGCAGTACTTC. Translated, it gives CASSSWRGVHEQYF.

In its sample, this clonotype was seen many times. The rearrangement uses TRBV27 and TRBJ2-7; 8 bases fit TRBD1. Germline CDR1 and CDR2: MNHEY and SMNVEV (reference sequence). The CDR3 is 17 amino acids. J gave up 5 bases and V 4 bases, and 16 bases lay outside the gene matches. CDR3: CASSSPIFRQGNHEQYF. The CDR3 nucleotides are TGTGCCAGCAGTTCCCCGATATTCCGACAGGGGAACCACGAGCAGTACTTC.

There are many counts of this clonotype. The genes are TRBV27 and TRBJ1-2; D is possibly TRBD1 (6 bases). CDR1 is MNHEY, CDR2 SMNVEV, per germline (reference sequence). V was trimmed by 3 bases and J by 4 bases, leaving 9 bases between them. There are 13 residues in the CDR3. The CDR3 DNA reads as TGTGCCAGCAGTTTTGGACAGCTCTATGGCTACACCTTC. It encodes CASSFGQLYGYTF.

This clonotype was picked up many times. The junction and the germline gene differ at one end; a read error may be behind it. The chain couples TRBV7-2 to TRBJ2-5; 7 bases fit TRBD2. The CDR3 loop spans 12 amino acids. Germline CDR1 SGHTA, CDR2 FQGNSA. CDR3 sequence reads: CASSHPGLSIGF. The CDR3, as DNA: TGTGCCAGCAGCCACCCGGGACTATCTATAGGCTTC.

This clonotype was recorded a few times. The chain joins TRBV19 to TRBJ2-7, with D unresolved. Trimming pared 2 bases from V and 8 bases from J, leaving 10 bases between. Germline V lookup: CDR1 LNHDA, CDR2 SQIVND (reference sequence). There are 12 residues in the CDR3. The CDR3 region is CASSIHLGKQYF. The CDR3 DNA sequence: TGTGCCAGTAGTATACACCTGGGGAAGCAGTACTTC.

This clonotype showed up many times. This chain connects TRBV7-9 to TRBJ1-1; 9 nucleotides line up with TRBD1. From germline, CDR1 is SEHNR and CDR2 FQNEAQ (reference sequence). The CDR3 consists of 17 residues. V lost 3 bases to trimming and J lost 1 base; unmatched junction nucleotides: 9. DNA for the CDR3: TGTGCCAGCAGCTTCCCCGGGACAGGGCCGAAGAACACTGAAGCTTTCTTT. This sequence encodes CASSFPGTGPKNTEAFF.

V gene TRBV12-3 or TRBV12-4 combines with J gene TRBJ1-6; TRBD1 agrees at 7 bases. Unmatched junction bases numbered 8, after V lost 6 bases and J lost 9 bases. The CDR3 runs to 14 residues. CDR3 in amino acids: CASRSTGVRSPLHF. The CDR3 DNA sequence: TGTGCCAGCAGGTCTACAGGGGTTCGTTCACCCCTCCACTTT.

This clonotype was recorded many times. The rearrangement joins TRBV12-3 or TRBV12-4 to TRBJ2-1; tentative D call: TRBD2 (6 bases). The ends were cut back, 6 bases at V and 3 bases at J, with 9 bases in the middle. The CDR3 sequence is 13 residues long. The CDR3 spells CASSRGGYNEQFF. The CDR3, as DNA: TGTGCCAGCAGCCGGGGAGGCTACAATGAGCAGTTCTTC.

The rearrangement links TRBV20-1 to TRBJ2-7; 7 nucleotides line up with TRBD1. CDR1 DFQATT and CDR2 SNEGSKA come from the germline V gene (reference sequence). The length of the CDR3 is 13 residues. J gave up 8 bases and V 1 base, and 8 bases lay outside the gene matches. The CDR3 nucleotides are TGCAGTGCTAGAGTGGGACAGCTAAGCCAGCAGTACTTC. It specifies CSARVGQLSQQYF.

At least ten counts were recorded for this clonotype. This sequence joins TRBV4-2 and TRBJ2-5; 10 nucleotides align to TRBD2. Germline values: CDR1 LGHNA, CDR2 YNFKEQ. The CDR3 consists of 15 residues. Trimming removed 3 bases from V and 4 bases from J; junction bases left unmatched: 5. The CDR3 DNA sequence: TGTGCCAGCAGCCATTCGACTAGCGGGCCAGAGACCCAGTACTTC. Translated: CASSHSTSGPETQYF.

V is TRBV28 and J is TRBJ2-7, with TRBD1 identical over 9 bases. The CDR3 is 15 amino acids. Germline-derived CDR1 and CDR2 are MDHEN and SYDVKM. The V gene end was trimmed by 6 bases and the J gene end by 6 bases; junction bases not matched to a gene: 12. The CDR3, as DNA: TGTGCCAGCAGATCGGGACAGGGTATGATTAGCGAGCAGTACTTC. This translates into CASRSGQGMISEQYF.

At least ten counts were recorded for this clonotype. The CDR3 loop is CSARNSLGANQPQHF. CDR3 bases: TGCAGTGCTAGAAACAGTTTGGGAGCTAATCAGCCCCAGCATTTT. This chain connects TRBV20-1 to TRBJ1-5; D is undetermined. The length of the CDR3 is 15 residues. Deletions cut 2 bases from V and 4 bases from J, with 15 bases between. Germline V gene data show CDR1 as DFQATT and CDR2 as SNEGSKA (reference sequence).

This clonotype was counted at least ten times. The chain carries TRBV7-2 and TRBJ1-1, with 8 positions matching TRBD1. The CDR3 length is 14 residues. Germline V gene lookup returns CDR1 SGHTA and CDR2 FQGNSA. The V and J ends lost 7 bases and 0 bases, in that order; junction bases with no gene match: 4. The CDR3 is CASTETGVNTEAFF. For the CDR3, the DNA is TGTGCCAGCACCGAGACAGGGGTGAACACTGAAGCTTTCTTT.

This clonotype was seen many times. This chain links TRBV15 with TRBJ2-2; D unclear. Germline CDR1 reads LNHNV; CDR2 reads YYDKDF (reference sequence). The CDR3 covers 15 residues. Trimming left V 9 bases short and J 1 base short, with 15 bases between. CDR3: CATAIGIQNTGELFF. In DNA form, the CDR3 reads TGTGCCACGGCCATCGGCATCCAGAACACCGGGGAGCTGTTTTTT.

This clonotype showed up many times. The V gene is TRBV5-6, the J gene TRBJ1-2, with unresolved D. The CDR3 covers 14 residues. With 4 bases removed from V and 8 bases from J, the gap between germline ends came to 18 bases. CDR1 SGHDT and CDR2 YYEEEE come from the germline V gene. CDR3 protein: CASSPGTAARGYTF. The CDR3 DNA follows: TGTGCCAGCAGCCCTGGCACGGCAGCAAGAGGCTACACCTTC.

This clonotype was seen ten or more times. The chain recombines TRBV2 with TRBJ1-5; 7 bases match TRBD1. The V segment lost 11 bases and the J segment 1 base; nucleotides outside the gene matches: 5. Germline CDR1 and CDR2: SNHLY and FYNNEI. CDR3 length: 13 residues. DNA of the CDR3: TGTGCCTCGAGGGGACAGAGCAATCAGCCCCAGCATTTT. The encoded protein is CASRGQSNQPQHF.

This clonotype was picked up many times. The chain has TRBV20-1 and TRBJ1-5, with a possible D match to TRBD1 (5 bases). V shed 1 base and J shed 7 bases, with 14 bases lying between them. The CDR3 contains 14 residues. The germline V gene encodes CDR1 DFQATT and CDR2 SNEGSKA (reference sequence). DNA for the CDR3: TGCAGTGCTAGAGCGGGGGTAACGGCCCAGCCCCAGCATTTT. Amino acid sequence: CSARAGVTAQPQHF.

This clonotype was recorded many times. The CDR3 DNA follows: TGCAGTGCCCACGGGACTGGGGCCAACGTCCTGACTTTC. Amino acids: CSAHGTGANVLTF. The chain carries TRBV20-1 and TRBJ2-6; D perhaps matches TRBD2 (5 bases). The CDR3 totals 13 residues. The V end was cut by 6 bases, the J end by 2 bases, with 8 bases between. Germline CDR1 reads DFQATT; CDR2 reads SNEGSKA (reference sequence).

This clonotype was detected once. The chain recombines TRBV9 with TRBJ2-1; 7 bases line up with TRBD2. Germline V CDR1 and CDR2: SGDLS, YYNGEE. The trim removed 7 bases at V and 0 bases at J, leaving 7 bases unmatched. The CDR3 spans 15 residues. The CDR3 loop reads CASSSSGVSYNEQFF. DNA of the CDR3: TGTGCCAGCTCCTCTAGCGGCGTCTCCTACAATGAGCAGTTCTTC.

The table lists this clonotype with many counts. V gene TRBV20-1 combines with J gene TRBJ1-6, with a weak D call TRBD1 (5 bases). The CDR3 runs 12 residues. Germline-derived CDR1 and CDR2 are DFQATT and SNEGSKA (reference sequence). V gave up 3 bases and J gave up 9 bases, with 9 bases separating them. The CDR3: CSASLRGSPLHF. In DNA, the CDR3 is TGCAGTGCTAGTCTGAGGGGTTCACCCCTCCACTTT.

This clonotype was found many times. This sequence joins TRBV14 and TRBJ2-7; D might be TRBD2 (6 bases). The V gene lost 4 bases and the J gene lost 2 bases, with 9 bases spanning the gap. Germline CDR1 is SGHDN and CDR2 is FVKESK. The length of the CDR3 is 13 residues. The CDR3 loop is CASSRGTAYEQYF. The CDR3 coding sequence is TGTGCCAGCAGCCGCGGGACCGCCTACGAGCAGTACTTC.